These 27 T cell receptor beta chains were sequenced from one sample in a study of T cells after yellow fever vaccination. TCRdb reprocessed the 5' RACE reads via MiXCR and lists one record per CDR3 protein. The sample carries 450,000 to 600,000 distinct CDR3 sequences, approximately 13% recorded once. The sample in question was PBMCs, obtained on the day of the yellow fever booster vaccination. The receptors come from a man aged 25 to 45 who received the YFV17D yellow fever vaccine.

The chain combines TRBV7-2 with TRBJ2-7; 14 nucleotides line up with TRBD2. Losses at the gene ends were 1 base for V and 5 bases for J; bases not matched to a gene: 4. Germline V gene data show CDR1 as SGHTA and CDR2 as FQGNSA. This CDR3 has 16 amino acids. The CDR3 sequence: CASSLVGTSGSNEQYF. The CDR3 DNA reads as TGTGCCAGCAGCTTAGTTGGGACTAGCGGGAGTAACGAGCAGTACTTC.

The V call is TRBV5-6, the J call TRBJ2-1, with D tentatively TRBD2 (5 bases). The CDR3 totals 16 residues. Germline V gene data show CDR1 as SGHDT and CDR2 as YYEEEE. Trimming pared 3 bases from V and 5 bases from J, leaving 18 bases between. CDR3 in amino acids: CASSSPRGPADNEQFF. The DNA of the CDR3 is TGTGCCAGCAGCTCCCCCCGAGGGCCGGCGGACAATGAGCAGTTCTTC.

The gene calls are TRBV19 and TRBJ2-3, with TRBD2 matching 7 bases. The V gene's germline CDR1 is LNHDA and CDR2 SQIVND (reference sequence). This CDR3 spans 13 amino acids. The V and J ends lost 6 bases and 3 bases, in that order; junction bases with no gene match: 3. CDR3 sequence (DNA): TGTGCCAGTAGCGGGAGGTGGACAGATACGCAGTATTTT. This gives the protein CASSGRWTDTQYF. The entire variable domain, with the rest obtained from reference TRBV19 and TRBJ2-3, is as follows: DGGITQSPKYLFRKEGQNVTLSCEQNLNHDAMYWYRQDPGQGLRLIYYSQIVNDFQKGDIAEGYSVSREKKESFPLTVTSAQKNPTAFYLCASSGRWTDTQYFGPGTRLTVL.

This clonotype was observed a few times. The V call is TRBV25-1, the J call TRBJ2-1; a weak D match, TRBD2 (6 bases). The CDR3 extends over 14 amino acids. Per the germline V gene, CDR1 is MGHDK and CDR2 is SYGVNS. Trimming stripped 7 bases from V and 0 bases from J, with 10 bases between. The CDR3 DNA sequence: TGTGCCAGCAACGAGGGAGGCTCCTACAATGAGCAGTTCTTC. Protein product: CASNEGGSYNEQFF.

The rearrangement uses TRBV2 and TRBJ2-3; TRBD2 aligns across 9 bases. Germline CDR1 reads SNHLY; CDR2 reads FYNNEI. CDR3 length: 13 amino acids. V lost 11 bases, J lost 1 base, and 4 bases stayed unmatched. The CDR3 sequence is CAGGGGGTDTQYF. CDR3 sequence (DNA): TGTGCCGGGGGCGGGGGGGGCACAGATACGCAGTATTTT.

The J gene is TRBJ2-3, the V gene TRBV18; D gene uncertain. There are 12 residues in the CDR3. V was clipped by 4 bases and J by 4 bases, with 6 bases between them. Germline loops: CDR1 KGHSH, CDR2 LQKENI. This chain's CDR3 is CASSRPPDTQYF. The CDR3 region has the DNA TGTGCCAGCTCACGTCCCCCAGATACGCAGTATTTT.

Notes on this clonotype: At one end, the junction sequence differs from germline, possibly due to a read error. The V gene is TRBV3-1, the J gene TRBJ2-7, with D maybe TRBD2 (6 bases). The V gene's germline CDR1 is LGHDT and CDR2 YNNKEL (reference sequence). This CDR3 has 12 residues. This CDR3 reads CASSQYTGLLFF. In DNA form, the CDR3 reads TGTGCCAGCAGCCAATATACGGGACTTCTCTTCTTC.

This clonotype has a handful of counts. The chain joins TRBV12-5 to TRBJ2-7, with D maybe TRBD1 (6 bases). Trimming left V 5 bases short and J 3 bases short, with 14 bases between. This CDR3 has 14 amino acids. CDR1 and CDR2 from the germline V gene are LGHNT and FRNRAP. This CDR3 is CASGPPGTSYEQYF. The CDR3 DNA follows: TGTGCTAGTGGTCCACCGGGGACAAGCTACGAGCAGTACTTC.

This clonotype was detected a few times. The CDR3 loop reads CASSQGGPDTQYF. The CDR3 nucleotides are TGTGCCAGCAGCCAGGGAGGTCCAGATACGCAGTATTTT. The gene calls are TRBV3-1 and TRBJ2-3, with a weak D call TRBD2 (6 bases). The CDR3 consists of 13 residues. Germline loops: CDR1 LGHDT, CDR2 YNNKEL (reference sequence). V shed 3 bases and J shed 4 bases, with 8 bases lying between them.

In its sample, this clonotype was seen a few times. The chain joins TRBV5-4 to TRBJ1-1; D ambiguous. The CDR3 runs 13 residues. Germline V CDR1 and CDR2: SGHNT, YYREEE (reference sequence). V gave up 4 bases and J gave up 1 base, with 8 bases separating them. CDR3 residues: CASSKTQNTEAFF. For the CDR3, the DNA is TGTGCCAGCAGCAAGACACAGAACACTGAAGCTTTCTTT.

A few counts support this clonotype. This chain links TRBV20-1 with TRBJ2-4; TRBD2 agrees at 8 bases. The CDR3 loop spans 12 amino acids. The V segment lost 6 bases and the J segment 4 bases; nucleotides outside the gene matches: 2. Germline V lookup: CDR1 DFQATT, CDR2 SNEGSKA (reference sequence). DNA for the CDR3: TGCAGTGCCGTAGCGGGGAAAAACATTCAGTACTTC. Translation: CSAVAGKNIQYF.

This clonotype has more than one count but fewer than ten. The chain joins TRBV20-1 to TRBJ2-3; 11 bases map to TRBD2. The V gene's germline CDR1 is DFQATT and CDR2 SNEGSKA (reference sequence). J gave up 2 bases and V 3 bases, and 4 bases lay outside the gene matches. The length of the CDR3 is 15 residues. The CDR3: CSARALAGVTDTQYF. CDR3 coding DNA: TGCAGTGCTAGGGCACTAGCGGGAGTCACAGATACGCAGTATTTT.

The chain recombines TRBV20-1 with TRBJ2-5; the match to TRBD2 covers 8 bases. The CDR3 extends over 14 amino acids. With 6 bases clipped from V and 5 bases from J, the junction kept 11 bases outside the gene matches. Per the germline V gene, CDR1 is DFQATT and CDR2 is SNEGSKA (reference sequence). The CDR3 DNA reads as TGCAGTGCACCGAGCGGGAGCGGGGGCGAGACCCAGTACTTC. Translation gives CSAPSGSGGETQYF.

The chain combines TRBV4-2 with TRBJ2-1, with 13 bases that match TRBD2. The length of the CDR3 is 18 residues. Germline V gene lookup returns CDR1 LGHNA and CDR2 YNFKEQ. The junction had 14 bases not matched to a gene; V was cut back by 4 bases and J by 8 bases. As DNA, the CDR3 is TGTGCCAGCAGCCTTGGACTAGCGGGAGTGATTAGCGTCGATGAGCAGTTCTTC. Its protein is CASSLGLAGVISVDEQFF.

This clonotype showed up many times. The chain uses TRBV20-1 and TRBJ2-3; tentatively, D is TRBD2 (5 bases). V was cut by 6 bases and J by 4 bases, with 17 bases left in between. Germline CDR1 DFQATT, CDR2 SNEGSKA (reference sequence). The CDR3 spans 14 residues. CDR3 nucleotides: TGCAGTGCCGCACTCCCCGGAGGTGCAGATACGCAGTATTTT. This translates into CSAALPGGADTQYF.

The V gene is TRBV7-6, the J gene TRBJ2-1; a possible D gene is TRBD1 (6 bases). Germline values: CDR1 SGHVS, CDR2 FNYEAQ. The V end lost 5 bases, the J end lost 4 bases, and 15 bases lay between the germline ends. This CDR3 comprises 15 residues. As DNA, the CDR3 is TGTGCCAGCAGCGGATACAGGGAAAAGTACAATGAGCAGTTCTTC. Translated: CASSGYREKYNEQFF.

The gene calls are TRBV5-4 and TRBJ2-7; TRBD2 aligns across 12 bases. V lost 0 bases and J lost 7; bases outside the gene matches: 8. CDR1 and CDR2 (germline): SGHNT, YYREEE (reference sequence). The CDR3 has 16 amino acids. The CDR3 DNA sequence: TGTGCCAGCAGCTTGGAACTAGCGGGAGGCCCGGGGGAGCAGTACTTC. Protein: CASSLELAGGPGEQYF.

This clonotype was detected only a few times. The chain combines TRBV15 with TRBJ2-3; D gene uncertain. The CDR3 length is 16 residues. Germline CDR1 and CDR2: LNHNV and YYDKDF (reference sequence). V lost 0 bases and J lost 2, with 12 bases in between. The CDR3 DNA is TGTGCCACCAGCAGAGACAACAATAACCCCACAGATACGCAGTATTTT. It specifies CATSRDNNNPTDTQYF.

This chain joins TRBV11-3 and TRBJ2-4, with a weak D call TRBD2 (6 bases). The germline gives CDR1 SGHNT, CDR2 YENEEA. The V gene lost 3 bases and the J gene lost 8 bases, with 17 bases spanning the gap. The CDR3 consists of 15 residues. The CDR3 loop reads CASSFTSPGTDIQYF. As DNA, the CDR3 is TGTGCCAGCAGCTTCACTAGCCCAGGGACGGACATTCAGTACTTC.

There are a few counts of this clonotype. The chain recombines TRBV20-1 with TRBJ2-7; D is perhaps TRBD2 (6 bases). V dropped 4 bases and J dropped 0 bases, with 13 bases sitting between them. The CDR3 sequence is 14 residues long. Germline V gene data show CDR1 as DFQATT and CDR2 as SNEGSKA (reference sequence). The CDR3 DNA reads TGCAGTGCTAAGCGACGGGGGATCTCCTACGAGCAGTACTTC. Protein: CSAKRRGISYEQYF.

This clonotype was counted a few times. The chain couples TRBV6-1 to TRBJ2-7; possible D gene TRBD2, 6 bases. There are 15 residues in the CDR3. CDR1 is MNHNS, CDR2 SASEGT, per germline. Trimming pared 6 bases from V and 2 bases from J, leaving 17 bases between. CDR3 nucleotides: TGTGCCAGCAGAGGAGCCCACGGCGGGACCTACGAGCAGTACTTC. It is translated as CASRGAHGGTYEQYF.

The chain recombines TRBV11-3 with TRBJ2-5, with D perhaps TRBD1 (6 bases). CDR3 length: 14 residues. From germline, CDR1 is SGHNT and CDR2 YENEEA. Between the trimmed V and J ends, which lost 5 bases and 1 base, there was a span of 11 bases. The CDR3 protein is CASSVQGGQETQYF. Written as DNA, the CDR3 is TGTGCCAGCAGCGTACAGGGTGGCCAAGAGACCCAGTACTTC.

This chain connects TRBV7-8 to TRBJ2-2; 9 bases are a match to TRBD2. The V and J ends lost 7 bases and 5 bases, in that order; junction bases with no gene match: 8. Germline CDR1 is SGHVS and CDR2 is FQNEAQ. This CDR3 contains 15 residues. CDR3 amino acids: CASTGTSSFTGELFF. CDR3 sequence (DNA): TGTGCCAGCACAGGGACTAGCAGCTTTACCGGGGAGCTGTTTTTT.

The CDR3 region has the DNA TGCGCCAGCGGGGGAGCGGAGTTCTTC. Protein sequence: CASGGAEFF. The chain has TRBV5-1 and TRBJ2-1; D may match TRBD1 or TRBD2 (5 bases each). This CDR3 has 9 residues. Trimming stripped 7 bases from V and 14 bases from J, with 10 bases between. Per germline, CDR1 SGHRS and CDR2 YFSETQ.

This chain connects TRBV7-2 to TRBJ2-5; no definite D call. The V end was cut by 4 bases, the J end by 13 bases, with 16 bases between. Germline CDR1 is SGHTA and CDR2 is FQGNSA. The CDR3 sequence is 12 residues long. The CDR3 here is CASSWPGPQSYF. In nucleotides, the CDR3 is TGTGCCAGCAGCTGGCCGGGCCCCCAATCGTACTTC.

The chain is built from TRBV7-2 and TRBJ2-1; 9 bases fit TRBD2. V lost 5 bases to trimming and J lost 8 bases; unmatched junction nucleotides: 13. There are 16 residues in the CDR3. Germline values: CDR1 SGHTA, CDR2 FQGNSA. DNA of the CDR3: TGTGCCAGCAGCAGAGGGCGGGAGGGCCGGGTGGATGAGCAGTTCTTC. Its translation: CASSRGREGRVDEQFF.

J is TRBJ2-5 and V is TRBV19, with D perhaps given as TRBD1 or TRBD2 (5 bases each). The germline CDR1 and CDR2 sequences are LNHDA and SQIVND (reference sequence). The length of the CDR3 is 14 residues. V was clipped by 3 bases and J by 4 bases, with 12 bases between them. The CDR3 sequence is CASSISGRGETQYF. CDR3 nucleotide sequence: TGTGCCAGTAGTATTTCGGGGCGCGGAGAGACCCAGTACTTC.